This T cell receptor (beta chain) emerged from a study of T cells in Graves' hyperthyroidism and ophthalmopathy. Comment on this clonotype: The antigen remains unidentified.

Notes on the study in general: Model output signaled ophthalmopathy a median about 6.3 months ahead of onset. Blood shared most expanded thyroid clonotypes above 0.001.

TCR beta CDR3 regions were amplified from RNA transcripts. HTBI primers were the set used in a first-round RT-PCR of the TCR CDR3. TCRdb redid the calling of the multiplex PCR reads with MiXCR, one entry per CDR3 protein. The repertoire consists of roughly 640,000 distinct CDR3 sequences, with approximately 15% occurring once and the leading ten covering less than 3.5%. The CDR3 contains 17 residues. The germline gives CDR1 SGHRS, CDR2 YFSETQ. Unmatched junction bases numbered 9, after V lost 0 bases and J lost 4 bases. Clinical symptoms, serum thyroxine, TRAb, thyroid ultrasound and orbital computed tomography informed diagnoses.

The source is a woman in her thirties or forties with Graves' ophthalmopathy. The sequencing input was blood. The chain recombines TRBV5-1 with TRBJ1-4; 7 bases are shared with TRBD1. The CDR3 DNA reads as TGCGCCAGCAGCTTGGGAACCGGGACAGTTATTAATGAAAAACTGTTTTTT. This sequence encodes CASSLGTGTVINEKLFF.